This is a list of T cell receptor beta chains from one sample in a study of cytomegalovirus exposure and HLA in healthy donors. Using immunoSEQ multiplex PCR, the repertoire was profiled, and TCRdb retains in-frame clones only, with some absent. The sample carries approximately 99,000 clones, around 85% recorded once. Sample: PBMCs. The receptors were gathered from a woman under 30 in good health and CMV-seronegative. CDR3s include the opening cysteine and the closing phenylalanine or tryptophan. Each record gives: J gene, clone size, D gene, V gene, CDR3 protein, CDR3 DNA. The D gene is left open where the match is weak. Not all rows give a size; the values are once, few, many and, for expanded clones, a class.

j_gene: TRBJ1-1; abundance: NA; d_gene: NA; v_gene: TRBV19; CDR3aa: CASSIGAWGESEAFF; CDR3nt: TGTGCCAGTAGTATAGGGGCCTGGGGAGAGTCTGAAGCTTTCTTT
j_gene: TRBJ1-5; abundance: NA; d_gene: TRBD1; v_gene: TRBV28; CDR3aa: CASSFTGGRNQPQHF; CDR3nt: TGTGCCAGCAGCTTTACAGGGGGCCGCAATCAGCCCCAGCATTTT
j_gene: TRBJ1-2; abundance: NA; d_gene: NA; v_gene: TRBV9; CDR3aa: CASSVGGLANYGYTF; CDR3nt: TGTGCCAGCAGCGTAGGGGGGCTAGCTAACTATGGCTACACCTTC
j_gene: TRBJ1-5; abundance: NA; d_gene: NA; v_gene: TRBV4-2; CDR3aa: CASSQDPGGQPQHF; CDR3nt: TGTGCCAGCAGCCAAGATCCAGGTGGTCAGCCCCAGCATTTT
j_gene: TRBJ2-2; abundance: NA; d_gene: NA; v_gene: TRBV2; CDR3aa: CASSGVARAERELFF; CDR3nt: TGTGCCAGCAGTGGGGTGGCGAGAGCGGAGCGGGAGCTGTTTTTT
j_gene: TRBJ1-1; abundance: NA; d_gene: TRBD1; v_gene: TRBV2; CDR3aa: CASGTGVEAEAFF; CDR3nt: TGTGCCAGCGGGACAGGGGTAGAAGCTGAAGCTTTCTTT
j_gene: TRBJ1-5; abundance: NA; d_gene: NA; v_gene: TRBV6-5; CDR3aa: CASSYSGRGANQPQHF; CDR3nt: TGTGCCAGCAGTTACTCGGGCAGGGGAGCCAATCAGCCCCAGCATTTT
j_gene: TRBJ1-1; abundance: NA; d_gene: TRBD1; v_gene: TRBV6-5; CDR3aa: CASSKPRGVNTEAFF; CDR3nt: TGTGCCAGCAGTAAACCCAGGGGGGTGAACACTGAAGCTTTCTTT
j_gene: TRBJ2-2; abundance: once; d_gene: TRBD1; v_gene: TRBV5-1; CDR3aa: CASSLQGAALGTGELFF; CDR3nt: TGCGCCAGCAGCTTACAGGGGGCGGCTTTAGGCACCGGGGAGCTGTTTTTT
j_gene: TRBJ1-6; abundance: once; d_gene: NA; v_gene: TRBV30; CDR3aa: CAWTALKQNNSPLHF; CDR3nt: TGTGCCTGGACCGCGTTAAAACAGAATAATTCACCCCTCCACTTT
j_gene: TRBJ2-7; abundance: NA; d_gene: TRBD2; v_gene: TRBV7-8; CDR3aa: CASSPLAGHPYEQYF; CDR3nt: TGTGCCAGCAGCCCCTTAGCGGGACACCCCTACGAGCAGTACTTC
j_gene: TRBJ2-3; abundance: NA; d_gene: TRBD2; v_gene: TRBV9; CDR3aa: CATQKGPTSGLFF; CDR3nt: TGTGCCACTCAGAAAGGACCTACTAGCGGGCTCTTTTTT
j_gene: TRBJ2-7; abundance: NA; d_gene: TRBD1; v_gene: TRBV7-9; CDR3aa: CASSGWTGRYEQYF; CDR3nt: TGTGCCAGCAGCGGTTGGACAGGGAGATACGAGCAGTACTTC
j_gene: TRBJ1-1; abundance: once; d_gene: NA; v_gene: TRBV5-6; CDR3aa: CASSSLRVSNTEAFF; CDR3nt: TGTGCCAGCAGCTCTCTACGGGTTTCGAACACTGAAGCTTTCTTT